A single sample gave rise to the 23 T cell receptor beta chains below, sequenced in a study of cytomegalovirus exposure and HLA in healthy donors. Primers included in the PCR were 60 Vbeta and 13 Jbeta primers. Profiled with immunoSEQ multiplex PCR; TCRdb holds only in-frame clones, not every one. The sample shows around 64,000 clones, around three quarters of them seen only once. The sample was PBMCs. The receptor set was obtained from a man between 18 and 35 years old in good health and CMV-seropositive.

The chain employs TRBV28 and TRBJ1-2; TRBD1 agrees at 8 bases. The length of the CDR3 is 15 residues. From germline, CDR1 is MDHEN and CDR2 SYDVKM. The J segment lost 4 bases and the V segment lost 4 bases, leaving 8 bases of the junction unmatched. CDR3 coding DNA: TGTGCCAGCAGTTCTCCCGGACAGGGAGGCTATGGCTACACCTTC. It translates to CASSSPGQGGYGYTF.

V gene TRBV4-2 combines with J gene TRBJ2-7, with D possibly being TRBD1 (5 bases). This CDR3 contains 13 residues. Trimming took off 0 bases at V and 4 bases at J, with 7 bases between the two ends. CDR1 and CDR2 from the germline V gene are LGHNA and YNFKEQ. In nucleotides, the CDR3 is TGTGCCAGCAGCCAAGATCAGGGATACGAGCAGTACTTC. It encodes CASSQDQGYEQYF.

This clone was counted a few times. The rearrangement links TRBV6-5 to TRBJ1-5, with 7 bases matching TRBD1. Germline CDR1 is MNHEY and CDR2 is SVGAGI. Germline trimming cut 0 bases from V and 4 bases from J; bases unmatched to any gene: 3. The CDR3 runs 15 residues. Written as DNA, the CDR3 is TGTGCCAGCAGTTACTCTCCGGGACAGAATCAGCCCCAGCATTTT. It encodes CASSYSPGQNQPQHF.

V is TRBV28 and J is TRBJ1-1, with 8 bases fitting TRBD1. The J segment lost 10 bases and the V segment lost 3 bases, leaving 10 bases of the junction unmatched. Germline CDR1 MDHEN, CDR2 SYDVKM. The CDR3 has 14 amino acids. CDR3 protein: CASSLSAGGIIAFF. CDR3 bases: TGTGCCAGCAGTTTGAGTGCAGGGGGCATTATAGCTTTCTTT.

The chain is built from TRBV30 and TRBJ2-7; 9 positions agree with TRBD2. The CDR3 has 13 amino acids. Germline CDR1 and CDR2: GTSNPN and SVGIG (reference sequence). With 2 bases clipped from V and 6 bases from J, the junction kept 5 bases outside the gene matches. The CDR3 coding sequence is TGTGCCTGGAGTAAGGCGGGGGGGCTCGAGCAGTACTTC. Protein: CAWSKAGGLEQYF.

This sequence joins TRBV29-1 and TRBJ2-7; D is possibly TRBD2 (6 bases). Trimming left V 4 bases short and J 8 bases short, with 18 bases between. Germline V lookup: CDR1 SQVTM, CDR2 ANQGSEA. The CDR3 is 13 amino acids. The DNA of the CDR3 is TGCAGCGTTGGGGGGGTGGGCCGCCGGCAGCAGTACTTC. Encoded protein: CSVGGVGRRQQYF.

This clone was found once. The gene calls are TRBV6-5 and TRBJ1-2, with 9 positions matching TRBD1. V shed 5 bases and J 7 bases; nucleotides not matched to a gene: 5. The CDR3 consists of 13 residues. Germline lookup yields CDR1 MNHEY and CDR2 SVGAGI. For the CDR3, the DNA is TGTGCCAGCAGTACAGGGGGCGCAGGTGGCTACACCTTC. Residues: CASSTGGAGGYTF.

The rearrangement joins TRBV30 to TRBJ2-1, with 9 bases identical to TRBD1. With V trimmed by 1 base and J by 3 bases, 4 bases remained unmatched. Germline V gives CDR1 GTSNPN, CDR2 SVGIG (reference sequence). This CDR3 contains 15 residues. CDR3 region: CAWSAGQGYYNEQFF. The DNA for the CDR3 is TGTGCCTGGAGTGCGGGACAGGGCTACTACAATGAGCAGTTCTTC.

The J gene is TRBJ1-1, the V gene TRBV5-6, with TRBD1 matching over 7 bases. CDR1 and CDR2 from the germline V gene are SGHDT and YYEEEE. The CDR3 is 12 residues long. V shed 6 bases and J 5 bases; nucleotides not matched to a gene: 4. CDR3 region: CASIRDRTEAFF. In DNA, the CDR3 is TGTGCCAGCATCCGGGACAGAACTGAAGCTTTCTTT.

In DNA form, the CDR3 reads TGTGCCTGGAGTTTTACTACCGGGACACTGGGGGAGACCCAGTACTTC. Its protein is CAWSFTTGTLGETQYF. This chain joins TRBV30 and TRBJ2-5, with a tentative D call TRBD1 (6 bases). CDR3 size: 16 residues. V was pared by 2 bases and J by 5 bases, with 21 bases between. Germline V gene data show CDR1 as GTSNPN and CDR2 as SVGIG (reference sequence).

V usage is TRBV29-1 and J usage is TRBJ1-1, with unresolved D. V dropped 5 bases and J dropped 1 base, with 11 bases sitting between them. From germline, CDR1 is SQVTM and CDR2 ANQGSEA. CDR3 length: 13 residues. CDR3 bases: TGCAGCGTTAGTGACACCCCGAACACTGAAGCTTTCTTT. Amino acid sequence: CSVSDTPNTEAFF.

The chain recombines TRBV14 with TRBJ1-1; D perhaps matches TRBD1 (6 bases). Germline V gene sequence: CDR1 SGHDN, CDR2 FVKESK. V lost 8 bases, J lost 2 bases, and 15 bases lay in between. There are 14 residues in the CDR3. CDR3: CASDPGQTNTEAFF. CDR3 DNA sequence: TGTGCCAGCGACCCTGGACAGACTAACACTGAAGCTTTCTTT.

The chain uses TRBV9 and TRBJ2-7, with D maybe TRBD1 (5 bases). Looked up from germline, CDR1 is SGDLS and CDR2 is YYNGEE. This CDR3 spans 13 amino acids. V was clipped by 4 bases and J by 4 bases, with 12 bases between them. The CDR3 bases are TGTGCCAGCAGCCATGGGCAGGGATACGAGCAGTACTTC. Protein: CASSHGQGYEQYF.

The rearrangement uses TRBV4-1 and TRBJ2-5; D remains ambiguous. V was cut by 1 base and J by 2 bases, with 11 bases left in between. The CDR3 is 15 residues long. Germline V gene lookup returns CDR1 MGHRA and CDR2 YSYEKL. The CDR3 bases are TGCGCCAGCAGCCAAGGGGTGGGCAGGCAAGAGACCCAGTACTTC. This sequence encodes CASSQGVGRQETQYF.

This sequence joins TRBV5-5 and TRBJ2-1, with 15 bases lining up with TRBD2. Germline lookup yields CDR1 SGHKS and CDR2 YYEKEE (reference sequence). This CDR3 is built from 16 residues. The V gene end was trimmed by 4 bases and the J gene end by 8 bases; junction bases not matched to a gene: 7. Here the CDR3 DNA reads TGTGCCAGCAGCGTAAAGGGACTAGCGGGAGGTGATGAGCAGTTCTTC. Translating gives CASSVKGLAGGDEQFF.

V gene TRBV4-1 combines with J gene TRBJ1-1, with 7 bases that match TRBD1. V lost 2 bases, J lost 0 bases, and 3 bases stayed unmatched. This CDR3 contains 15 residues. CDR1 MGHRA and CDR2 YSYEKL come from the germline V gene. For the CDR3, the DNA is TGCGCCAGCAGCCAAACCGGGACAGTGAACACTGAAGCTTTCTTT. This gives the protein CASSQTGTVNTEAFF.

This clone was found once. This chain connects TRBV30 to TRBJ1-2; no clear D. Trimming left V 7 bases short and J 7 bases short, with 16 bases between. The CDR3 length is 12 residues. Germline loops: CDR1 GTSNPN, CDR2 SVGIG (reference sequence). DNA for the CDR3: TGTGCCTTCTCCGGACCGGCGGGTGGCTACACCTTC. The encoded protein is CAFSGPAGGYTF.

The chain combines TRBV4-1 with TRBJ1-4, with 8 bases identical to TRBD1. This CDR3 comprises 15 residues. J gave up 8 bases and V 4 bases, and 9 bases lay outside the gene matches. Germline CDR1 MGHRA, CDR2 YSYEKL. The CDR3 loop is CASSPNGQGGEKLFF. The DNA for the CDR3 is TGCGCCAGCAGCCCTAATGGACAGGGTGGGGAAAAACTGTTTTTT.

V gene TRBV18 combines with J gene TRBJ1-1; perhaps TRBD1 as D (5 bases). CDR3 length: 13 amino acids. Deletions cut 6 bases from V and 3 bases from J, with 11 bases between. The V gene's germline CDR1 is KGHSH and CDR2 LQKENI. The CDR3 DNA sequence: TGTGCCAGCTCCTTCAGGGAGGACACTGAAGCTTTCTTT. Translation: CASSFREDTEAFF.

This chain joins TRBV4-1 and TRBJ1-3; 7 nucleotides match TRBD1. The trim removed 0 bases at V and 3 bases at J, leaving 5 bases unmatched. The CDR3 extends over 16 amino acids. The germline CDR1 and CDR2 sequences are MGHRA and YSYEKL. The CDR3 sequence is CASSQDNPGGGNTIYF. CDR3 sequence (DNA): TGCGCCAGCAGCCAAGATAATCCAGGGGGTGGAAACACCATATATTTT.

The rearrangement uses TRBV7-9 and TRBJ2-7, with a possible D match to TRBD2 (5 bases). V shed 4 bases and J shed 7 bases, with 8 bases lying between them. Germline V gene sequence: CDR1 SEHNR, CDR2 FQNEAQ (reference sequence). The length of the CDR3 is 11 residues. The CDR3 spells CASSSTGEQYF. CDR3 bases: TGTGCCAGCAGCTCCACGGGGGAGCAGTACTTC.

V is TRBV5-1 and J is TRBJ2-1; TRBD2 agrees at 8 bases. The CDR3 is 15 amino acids. Germline CDR1 and CDR2: SGHRS and YFSETQ. Germline trimming cut 4 bases from V and 1 base from J; bases unmatched to any gene: 4. The CDR3 sequence is CASSLPSGSYNEQFF. The CDR3, as DNA: TGCGCCAGCAGCCTTCCTAGCGGGTCCTACAATGAGCAGTTCTTC. Full variable domain (outside the CDR3, taken from reference TRBV5-1 and TRBJ2-1): KAGVTQTPRYLIKTRGQQVTLSCSPISGHRSVSWYQQTPGQGLQFLFEYFSETQRNKGNFPGRFSGRQFSNSRSEMNVSTLELGDSALYLCASSLPSGSYNEQFFGPGTRLTVL.

Turning to this clone: Additional DNA sequences in this sample encode the identical CDR3. The chain carries TRBV5-1 and TRBJ2-5; no definite D call. CDR3 size: 11 residues. V dropped 2 bases and J dropped 5 bases, with 4 bases sitting between them. Germline assignment: CDR1 SGHRS and CDR2 YFSETQ. CDR3 sequence reads: CASSFGETQYF. The CDR3 DNA reads TGCGCCAGCAGCTTCGGGGAGACCCAGTACTTC.